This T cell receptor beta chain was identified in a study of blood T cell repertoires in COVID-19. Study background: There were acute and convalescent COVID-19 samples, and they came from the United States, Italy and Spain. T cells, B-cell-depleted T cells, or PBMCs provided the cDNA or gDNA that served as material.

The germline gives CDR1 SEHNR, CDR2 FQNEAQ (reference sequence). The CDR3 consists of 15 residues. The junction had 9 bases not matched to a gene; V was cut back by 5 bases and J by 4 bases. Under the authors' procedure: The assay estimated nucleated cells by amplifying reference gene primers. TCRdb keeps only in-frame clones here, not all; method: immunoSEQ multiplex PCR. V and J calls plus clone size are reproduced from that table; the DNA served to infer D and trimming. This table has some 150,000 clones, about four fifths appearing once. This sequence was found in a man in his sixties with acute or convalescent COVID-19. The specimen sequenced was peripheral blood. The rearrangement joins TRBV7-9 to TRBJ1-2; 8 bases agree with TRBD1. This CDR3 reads CASSMQDREVYGYTF. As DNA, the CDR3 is TGTGCCAGCAGCATGCAGGACAGGGAGGTCTATGGCTACACCTTC.